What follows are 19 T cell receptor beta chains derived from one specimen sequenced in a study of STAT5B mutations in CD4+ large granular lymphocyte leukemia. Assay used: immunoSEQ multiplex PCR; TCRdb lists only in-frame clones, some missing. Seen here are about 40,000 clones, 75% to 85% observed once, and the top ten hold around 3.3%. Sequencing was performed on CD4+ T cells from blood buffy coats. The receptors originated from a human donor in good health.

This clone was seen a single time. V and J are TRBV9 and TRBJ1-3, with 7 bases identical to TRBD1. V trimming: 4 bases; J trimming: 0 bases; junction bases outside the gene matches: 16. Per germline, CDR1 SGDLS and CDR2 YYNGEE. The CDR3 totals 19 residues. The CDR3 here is CASSRGPVPLGDSGNTIYF. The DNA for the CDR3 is TGTGCCAGCAGCAGGGGGCCCGTTCCGTTAGGGGACTCTGGAAACACCATATATTTT.

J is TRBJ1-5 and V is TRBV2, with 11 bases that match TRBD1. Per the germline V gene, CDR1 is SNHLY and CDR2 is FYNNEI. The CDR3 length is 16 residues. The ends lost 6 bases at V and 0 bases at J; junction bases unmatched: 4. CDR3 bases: TGTGCCAGCAGAGGGGACAGGGGGGGTAGCAATCAGCCCCAGCATTTT. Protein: CASRGDRGGSNQPQHF.

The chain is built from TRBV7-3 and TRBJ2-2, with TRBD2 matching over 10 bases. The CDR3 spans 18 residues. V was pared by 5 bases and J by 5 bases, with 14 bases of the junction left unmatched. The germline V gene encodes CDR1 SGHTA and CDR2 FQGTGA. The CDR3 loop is CASSNPTTSGVGTGELFF. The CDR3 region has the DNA TGTGCCAGCAGCAACCCGACCACTAGCGGGGTTGGAACCGGGGAGCTGTTTTTT.

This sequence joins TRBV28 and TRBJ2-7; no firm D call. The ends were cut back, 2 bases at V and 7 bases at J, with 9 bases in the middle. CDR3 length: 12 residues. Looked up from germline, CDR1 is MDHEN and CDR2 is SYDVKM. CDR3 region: CASSLLSREQYF. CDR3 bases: TGTGCCAGCAGTTTACTCTCGCGAGAGCAGTACTTC.

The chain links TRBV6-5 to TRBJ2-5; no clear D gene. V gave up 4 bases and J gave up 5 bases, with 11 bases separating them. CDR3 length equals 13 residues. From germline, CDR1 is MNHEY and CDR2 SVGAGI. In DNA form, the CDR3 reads TGTGCCAGCAGTTTTACCCGACGGGAGACCCAGTACTTC. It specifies CASSFTRRETQYF.

The CDR3 DNA reads as TGTGCCAGCAGGGACCCGTCTAGTTACAATGAGCAGTTCTTC. This translates into CASRDPSSYNEQFF. The chain employs TRBV2 and TRBJ2-1, with D unresolved. Germline CDR1 and CDR2: SNHLY and FYNNEI. V was trimmed by 6 bases and J by 4 bases, leaving 13 bases between them. This CDR3 is built from 14 residues.

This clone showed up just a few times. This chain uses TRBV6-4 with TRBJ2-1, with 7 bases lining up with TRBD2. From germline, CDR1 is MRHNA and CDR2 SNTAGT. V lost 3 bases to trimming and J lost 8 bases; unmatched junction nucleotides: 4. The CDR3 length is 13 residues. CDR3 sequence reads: CASSEREFDEQFF. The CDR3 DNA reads TGTGCCAGCAGTGAGCGGGAGTTCGATGAGCAGTTCTTC.

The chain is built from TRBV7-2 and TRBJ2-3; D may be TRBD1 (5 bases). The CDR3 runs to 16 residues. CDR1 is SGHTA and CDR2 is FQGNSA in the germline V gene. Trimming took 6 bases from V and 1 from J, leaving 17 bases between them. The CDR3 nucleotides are TGTGCCAGCAGATCAACCAGGGAACGGGGCACAGATACGCAGTATTTT. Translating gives CASRSTRERGTDTQYF.

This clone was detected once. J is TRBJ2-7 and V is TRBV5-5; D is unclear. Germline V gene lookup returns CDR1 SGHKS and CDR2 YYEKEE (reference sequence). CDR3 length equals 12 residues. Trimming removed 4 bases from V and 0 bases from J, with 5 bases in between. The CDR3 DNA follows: TGTGCCAGCAGCCGTAACTCCTACGAGCAGTACTTC. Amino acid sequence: CASSRNSYEQYF.

DNA for the CDR3: TGTGCCAGCTTACACCGGGACAGGGTTCACGAGCAGTACTTC. Residues: CASLHRDRVHEQYF. The chain combines TRBV6-1 with TRBJ2-7, with 9 bases identical to TRBD1. The trim removed 8 bases at V and 5 bases at J, leaving 10 bases unmatched. CDR1 MNHNS and CDR2 SASEGT come from the germline V gene. This CDR3 contains 14 residues.

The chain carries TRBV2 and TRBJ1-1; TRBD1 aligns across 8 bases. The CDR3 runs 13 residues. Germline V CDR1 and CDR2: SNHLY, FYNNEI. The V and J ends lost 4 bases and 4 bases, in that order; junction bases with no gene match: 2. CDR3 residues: CASSADRATEAFF. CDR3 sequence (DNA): TGTGCCAGCAGTGCGGACAGGGCCACTGAAGCTTTCTTT.

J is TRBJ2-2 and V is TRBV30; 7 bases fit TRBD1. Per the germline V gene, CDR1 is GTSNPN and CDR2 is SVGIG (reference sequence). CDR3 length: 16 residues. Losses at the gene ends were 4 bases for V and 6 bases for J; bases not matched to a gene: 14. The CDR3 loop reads CAWTLGLAGGPGELFF. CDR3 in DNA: TGTGCCTGGACCCTGGGGTTGGCAGGGGGTCCCGGGGAGCTGTTTTTT. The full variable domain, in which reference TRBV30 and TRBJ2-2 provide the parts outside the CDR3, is SQTIHQWPATLVQPVGSPLSLECTVEGTSNPNLYWYRQAAGRGLQLLFYSVGIGQISSEVPQNLSASRPQDRQFILSSKKLLLSDSGFYLCAWTLGLAGGPGELFFGEGSRLTVL.

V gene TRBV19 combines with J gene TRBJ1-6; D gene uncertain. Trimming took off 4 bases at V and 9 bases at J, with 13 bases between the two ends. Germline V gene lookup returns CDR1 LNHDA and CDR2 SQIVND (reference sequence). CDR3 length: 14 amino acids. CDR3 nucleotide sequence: TGTGCCAGTAGTACCCGGGAGGGTAGTTCACCCCTCCACTTT. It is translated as CASSTREGSSPLHF.

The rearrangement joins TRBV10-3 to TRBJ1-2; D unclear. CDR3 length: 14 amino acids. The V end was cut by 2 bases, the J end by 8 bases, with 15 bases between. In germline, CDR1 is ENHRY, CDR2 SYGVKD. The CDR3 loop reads CAISEGREPGGYTF. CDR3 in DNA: TGTGCCATCAGTGAGGGGAGGGAACCTGGAGGCTACACCTTC.

CDR3 nucleotides: TGTGCCAGCTCAGTTAATAACAATGAGCAGTTCTTC. Translation: CASSVNNNEQFF. This chain links TRBV18 with TRBJ2-1; D unclear. Germline V gives CDR1 KGHSH, CDR2 LQKENI. The CDR3 is 12 amino acids. Between the trimmed V and J ends, which lost 5 bases and 5 bases, there was a span of 7 bases.

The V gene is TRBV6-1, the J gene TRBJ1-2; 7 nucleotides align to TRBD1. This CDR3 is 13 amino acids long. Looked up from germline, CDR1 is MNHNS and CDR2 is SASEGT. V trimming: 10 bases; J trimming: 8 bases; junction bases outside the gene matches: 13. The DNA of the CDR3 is TGTGCCACCACCCGGGACAGTGGCCTAGGCTACACCTTC. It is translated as CATTRDSGLGYTF.

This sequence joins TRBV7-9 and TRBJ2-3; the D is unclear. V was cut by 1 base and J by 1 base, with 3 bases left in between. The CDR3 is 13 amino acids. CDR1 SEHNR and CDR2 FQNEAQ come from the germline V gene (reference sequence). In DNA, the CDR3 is TGTGCCAGCAGCTTAGGGGGCACAGATACGCAGTATTTT. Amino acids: CASSLGGTDTQYF.

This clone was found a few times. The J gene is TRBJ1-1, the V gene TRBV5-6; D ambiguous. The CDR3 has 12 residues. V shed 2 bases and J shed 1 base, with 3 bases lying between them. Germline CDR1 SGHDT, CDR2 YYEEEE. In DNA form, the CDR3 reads TGTGCCAGCAGCTTTCGGAACACTGAAGCTTTCTTT. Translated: CASSFRNTEAFF. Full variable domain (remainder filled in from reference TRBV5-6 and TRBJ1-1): DAGVTQSPTHLIKTRGQQVTLRCSPKSGHDTVSWYQQALGQGPQFIFQYYEEEERQRGNFPDRFSGHQFPNYSSELNVNALLLGDSALYLCASSFRNTEAFFGQGTRLTVV.

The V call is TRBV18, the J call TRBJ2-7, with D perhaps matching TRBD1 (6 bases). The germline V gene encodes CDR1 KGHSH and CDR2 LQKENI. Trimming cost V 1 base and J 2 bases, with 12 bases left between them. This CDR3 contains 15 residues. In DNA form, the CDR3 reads TGTGCCAGCTCACCACTCGGTGGGGACACCTACGAGCAGTACTTC. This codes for CASSPLGGDTYEQYF.